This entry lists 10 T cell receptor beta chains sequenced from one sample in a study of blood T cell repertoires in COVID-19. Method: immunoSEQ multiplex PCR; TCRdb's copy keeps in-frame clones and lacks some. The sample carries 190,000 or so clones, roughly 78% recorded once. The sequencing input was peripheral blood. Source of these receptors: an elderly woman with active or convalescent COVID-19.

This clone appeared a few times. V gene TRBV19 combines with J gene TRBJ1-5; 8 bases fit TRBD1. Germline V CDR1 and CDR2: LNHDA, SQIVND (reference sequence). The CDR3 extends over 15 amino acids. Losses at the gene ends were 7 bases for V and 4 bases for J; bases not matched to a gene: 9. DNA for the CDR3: TGTGCCAGTATTAAGGACAGGGTAGGAAATCAGCCCCAGCATTTT. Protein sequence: CASIKDRVGNQPQHF. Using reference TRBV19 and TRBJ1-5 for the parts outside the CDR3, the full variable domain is DGGITQSPKYLFRKEGQNVTLSCEQNLNHDAMYWYRQDPGQGLRLIYYSQIVNDFQKGDIAEGYSVSREKKESFPLTVTSAQKNPTAFYLCASIKDRVGNQPQHFGDGTRLSIL.

The CDR3 DNA sequence: TGTGCCAGCAGTCGATCGGACAGGGTGGGCTACGAGCAGTACTTC. This translates into CASSRSDRVGYEQYF. This rearrangement joins TRBV28 to TRBJ2-7, with 8 bases lining up with TRBD1. V lost 5 bases and J lost 3; bases outside the gene matches: 9. CDR1 and CDR2 (germline): MDHEN, SYDVKM. The length of the CDR3 is 15 residues.

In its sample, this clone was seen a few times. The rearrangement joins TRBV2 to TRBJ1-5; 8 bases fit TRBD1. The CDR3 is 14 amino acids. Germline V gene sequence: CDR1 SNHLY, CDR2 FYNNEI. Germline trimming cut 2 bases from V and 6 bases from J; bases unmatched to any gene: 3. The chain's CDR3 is CASSEQGAIQPQHF. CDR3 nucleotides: TGTGCCAGCAGTGAACAGGGGGCAATTCAGCCCCAGCATTTT.

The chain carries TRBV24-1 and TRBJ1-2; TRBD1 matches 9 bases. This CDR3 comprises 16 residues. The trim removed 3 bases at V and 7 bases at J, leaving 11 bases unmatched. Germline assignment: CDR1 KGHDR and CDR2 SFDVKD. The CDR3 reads CATSDETGTGTSGYTF. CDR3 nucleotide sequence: TGTGCCACCAGTGATGAAACCGGGACAGGGACGTCTGGCTACACCTTC.

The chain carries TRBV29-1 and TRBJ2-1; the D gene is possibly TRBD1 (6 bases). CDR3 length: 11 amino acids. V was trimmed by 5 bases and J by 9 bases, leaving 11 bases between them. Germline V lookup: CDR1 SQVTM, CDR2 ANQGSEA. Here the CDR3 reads CSVSGVTEQFF. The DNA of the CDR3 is TGCAGCGTTTCAGGGGTAACTGAGCAGTTCTTC.

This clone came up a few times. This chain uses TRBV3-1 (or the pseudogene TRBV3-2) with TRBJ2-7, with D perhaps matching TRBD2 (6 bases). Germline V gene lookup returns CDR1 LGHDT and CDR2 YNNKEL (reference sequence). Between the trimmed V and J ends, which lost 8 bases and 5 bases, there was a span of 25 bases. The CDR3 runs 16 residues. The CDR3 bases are TGTGCCAGCTCGGCCGGGTACGGCTTGCGGGGAGACGAGCAGTACTTC. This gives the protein CASSAGYGLRGDEQYF.

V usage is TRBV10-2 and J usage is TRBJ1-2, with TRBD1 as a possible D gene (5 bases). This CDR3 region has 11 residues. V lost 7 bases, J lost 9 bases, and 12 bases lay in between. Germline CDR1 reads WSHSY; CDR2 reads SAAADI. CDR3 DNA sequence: TGCGCCAGCACTGATCAGGGTAGCTACACCTTC. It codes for CASTDQGSYTF.

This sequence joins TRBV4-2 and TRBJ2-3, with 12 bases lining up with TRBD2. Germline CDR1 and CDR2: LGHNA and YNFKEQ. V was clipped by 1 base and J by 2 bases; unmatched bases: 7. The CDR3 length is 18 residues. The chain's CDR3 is CASSQGYLAGGITDTQYF. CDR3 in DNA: TGTGCCAGCAGCCAAGGTTATCTAGCGGGGGGGATCACAGATACGCAGTATTTT.

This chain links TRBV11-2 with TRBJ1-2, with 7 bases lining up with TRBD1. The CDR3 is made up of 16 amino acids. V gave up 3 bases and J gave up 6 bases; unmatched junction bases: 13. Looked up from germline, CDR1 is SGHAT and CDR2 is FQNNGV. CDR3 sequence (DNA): TGTGCCAGCAGCTTGGGCAGGGGACAGAGGGCCCATGGCTACACCTTC. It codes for CASSLGRGQRAHGYTF. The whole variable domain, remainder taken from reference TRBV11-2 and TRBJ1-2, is EAGVAQSPRYKIIEKRQSVAFWCNPISGHATLYWYQQILGQGPKLLIQFQNNGVVDDSQLPKDRFSAERLKGVDSTLKIQPAKLEDSAVYLCASSLGRGQRAHGYTFGSGTRLTVV.

The CDR3 protein is CASSDNRVRGYGYTF. In DNA, the CDR3 is TGTGCCAGCAGCGACAACAGGGTGCGCGGCTATGGCTACACCTTC. The chain employs TRBV7-9 and TRBJ1-2, with D perhaps matching TRBD1 (6 bases). Germline assignment: CDR1 SEHNR and CDR2 FQNEAQ (reference sequence). Deletions cut 5 bases from V and 4 bases from J, with 17 bases between. The CDR3 runs to 15 residues.